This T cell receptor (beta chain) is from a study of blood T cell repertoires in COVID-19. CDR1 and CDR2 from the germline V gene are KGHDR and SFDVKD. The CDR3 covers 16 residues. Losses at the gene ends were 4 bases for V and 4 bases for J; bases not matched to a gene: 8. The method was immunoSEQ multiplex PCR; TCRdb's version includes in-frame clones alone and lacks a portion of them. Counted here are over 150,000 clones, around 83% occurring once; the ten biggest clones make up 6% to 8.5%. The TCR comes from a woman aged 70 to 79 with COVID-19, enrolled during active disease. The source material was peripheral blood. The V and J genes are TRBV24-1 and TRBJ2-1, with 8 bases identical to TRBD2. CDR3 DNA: TGTGCCACCAGTGACTCGGGACTAGGCCATTACAATGAGCAGTTCTTC. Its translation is CATSDSGLGHYNEQFF.